Below, one TCR beta chain is given with its context. This entry is derived from a study of early stage breast cancer tumors. Here immunoSEQ multiplex PCR was the method, and the copy in TCRdb shows in-frame clones only, minus some. The sample yields 4,000 or so clones, 55% to 70% seen once. The sequenced sample consisted of breast tumor tissue. This receptor was identified in a person in their 40s with breast cancer.

CDR3 sequence reads: CASSLLAGYYGYTF. CDR3 in DNA: TGTGCCAGCAGCCTGCTTGCGGGATACTATGGCTACACCTTC. This sequence joins TRBV7-2 and TRBJ1-2; D is uncertain. Germline loops: CDR1 SGHTA, CDR2 FQGNSA. The CDR3 is 14 residues long. V lost 5 bases to trimming and J lost 3 bases, with 13 bases between them. The full variable domain, completed using reference TRBV7-2 and TRBJ1-2, is GAGVSQSPSNKVTEKGKDVELRCDPISGHTALYWYRQSLGQGLEFLIYFQGNSAPDKSGLPSDRFSAERTGGSVSTLTIQRTQQEDSAVYLCASSLLAGYYGYTFGSGTRLTVV.